These 10 T cell receptor beta chains originate from one sample sequenced in a study of STAT5B mutations in CD4+ large granular lymphocyte leukemia. Only in-frame clones appear in the TCRdb table, and some are missing; sequencing was by immunoSEQ multiplex PCR. The sample contains some 28,000 clones, about 77% of which appear only once. What was sequenced was CD4+ T cells from blood buffy coats. The receptors here all came from a human donor in good health.

The V gene is TRBV5-1, the J gene TRBJ2-5, with 8 bases aligning to TRBD1. From germline, CDR1 is SGHRS and CDR2 YFSETQ. The V segment lost 4 bases and the J segment 3 bases; nucleotides outside the gene matches: 8. This CDR3 spans 15 amino acids. CDR3 sequence: CASSKGTGGEETQYF. CDR3 nucleotides: TGCGCCAGCAGCAAAGGGACAGGCGGGGAAGAGACCCAGTACTTC.

This chain connects TRBV18 to TRBJ2-7; D remains ambiguous. CDR3 size: 12 residues. Per germline, CDR1 KGHSH and CDR2 LQKENI. Trimming shortened V by 2 bases and J by 3 bases, and 5 bases separated the two germline ends. The CDR3 loop reads CASSPKGYEQYF. CDR3 in DNA: TGTGCCAGCTCACCAAAGGGCTACGAGCAGTACTTC.

The chain couples TRBV2 to TRBJ2-5; D not certain. In germline, CDR1 is SNHLY, CDR2 FYNNEI. V lost 7 bases to trimming and J lost 2 bases, with 8 bases between them. The CDR3 spans 12 residues. The CDR3 here is CASNRLQETQYF. The CDR3 DNA is TGTGCCAGCAATAGGCTGCAAGAGACCCAGTACTTC.

Details on this clone: The junction and the germline gene differ at one end; a read error may be behind it. The CDR3, as DNA: TGTGCCAGCAGCTTCGGACAGTCCTCCCACGAGCAGTACTTC. Its protein product is CASSFGQSSHEQYF. The chain links TRBV5-4 to TRBJ2-7; D possibly corresponds to TRBD1 (6 bases). CDR3 size: 14 residues. Germline values: CDR1 SGHNT, CDR2 YYREEE (reference sequence). Looking up the rest from reference TRBV5-4 and TRBJ2-7 gives the full variable domain: ETGVTQSPTHLIKTRGQQVTLRCSSQSGHNTVSWYQQALGQGPQFIFQYYREEENGRGNFPPRFSGLQFPNYSSELNVNALELDDSALYLCASSFGQSSHEQYFGPGTRLTVT.

The chain is built from TRBV7-2 and TRBJ2-2; D gene ambiguous. Germline V gene data show CDR1 as SGHTA and CDR2 as FQGNSA. V was cut by 5 bases and J by 5 bases, with 6 bases left in between. This CDR3 contains 12 residues. CDR3 amino acids: CASSPNTGELFF. In nucleotides, the CDR3 is TGTGCCAGCAGCCCAAATACCGGGGAGCTGTTTTTT.

The chain couples TRBV11-2 to TRBJ2-7, with D possibly being TRBD1 (5 bases). In germline, CDR1 is SGHAT, CDR2 FQNNGV. This CDR3 contains 14 residues. Trimming shortened V by 5 bases and J by 3 bases, and 14 bases separated the two germline ends. The CDR3 coding sequence is TGTGCCAGCAGCCCTCTCGGAAGGGGCTACGAGCAGTACTTC. It translates to CASSPLGRGYEQYF.

This chain joins TRBV5-1 and TRBJ2-5; D ambiguous. The CDR3 extends over 14 amino acids. Germline CDR1 SGHRS, CDR2 YFSETQ. V lost 6 bases to trimming and J lost 4 bases, with 16 bases between them. Written as DNA, the CDR3 is TGCGCCAGCAACTTACAACCTAAGGGAGAGACCCAGTACTTC. It yields the protein CASNLQPKGETQYF.

The chain carries TRBV30 and TRBJ2-7, with 9 bases lining up with TRBD1. Germline-derived CDR1 and CDR2 are GTSNPN and SVGIG (reference sequence). CDR3 length: 14 amino acids. V gave up 2 bases and J gave up 6 bases; unmatched junction bases: 8. The DNA of the CDR3 is TGTGCCTGGAGTTCTCCCGGGACAGGGAGCGAGCAGTACTTC. It encodes CAWSSPGTGSEQYF.

The chain couples TRBV6-5 to TRBJ2-5; D may be TRBD1 or TRBD2 (5 bases each). The germline V and J ends were trimmed by 5 bases and 5 bases, with 9 bases remaining between them. From germline, CDR1 is MNHEY and CDR2 SVGAGI. This CDR3 has 12 amino acids. The CDR3 nucleotides are TGTGCCAGCAGTGCATGGGGGGAGACCCAGTACTTC. This sequence encodes CASSAWGETQYF.

The chain recombines TRBV7-2 with TRBJ2-1, with 8 bases lining up with TRBD2. J was trimmed by 15 bases and V by 1 base; bases with no gene match: 17. The CDR3 has 16 residues. Germline assignment: CDR1 SGHTA and CDR2 FQGNSA. This chain's CDR3 is CASSLVGSVAGPAPFF. CDR3 nucleotide sequence: TGTGCCAGCAGCTTAGTTGGGTCGGTAGCGGGGCCGGCCCCGTTCTTC.